This T cell receptor (beta chain) was documented in a study of T-cell reconstitution after alpha-beta-depleted transplantation in children. Study-wide findings and caveats: At day 60, the high TCRbeta diversity found in some patients originated from recipient T cells and thymic progenitors that had survived. Counts and diversity of T cells one year after transplant came mostly from newly produced T cells.

For TCRbeta, the library was prepared with unique molecular identifiers. One entry per CDR3 protein results from TCRdb running MiXCR on the PCR reads. The data hold tens of thousands of distinct CDR3 sequences, with about a sixth observed a single time. This clonotype was detected once. Antigen specificity is unknown. The CDR3 loop spans 15 amino acids. Germline CDR1 and CDR2: KGHSH and LQKENI. Trimming pared 2 bases from V and 0 bases from J, leaving 8 bases between. The source of this sequence is a male patient aged 2 to 9 who had a stem cell transplant for acute lymphoblastic leukemia, so the T cells may come from the graft donor. The rearrangement joins TRBV18 to TRBJ1-3; no definite D call. The material was PBMCs, mostly from graft donor cells, obtained 60 days after TCRalphabeta/CD19-depleted stem cell transplant. CDR3 DNA sequence: TGTGCCAGCTCACCAAGCTCGAGCTCTGGAAACACCATATATTTT. Translating it yields CASSPSSSSGNTIYF.